This TCR beta chain was observed in a study of blood T cell repertoires in COVID-19. In the study overall: T cells, B-cell-depleted T cells, or PBMCs supplied cDNA or gDNA.

Trimming cost V 5 bases and J 4 bases; bases outside gene matches: 9. Germline V gives CDR1 SNHLY, CDR2 FYNNEI. The CDR3 extends over 15 amino acids. Profiled with immunoSEQ multiplex PCR; TCRdb holds only in-frame clones, not every one. Of hundreds of thousands of clones detected, roughly 85% appear once; the ten largest clones hold under 1.5%. The TCR sequence derives from a woman in her thirties with active or convalescent COVID-19. The sample taken for sequencing was peripheral blood. The rearrangement joins TRBV2 to TRBJ2-7; 9 bases are a match to TRBD1. As DNA, the CDR3 is TGTGCCAGCAGTACCGAACCGGGACAGGGATACGAGCAGTACTTC. The encoded protein is CASSTEPGQGYEQYF.